This T cell receptor beta chain was captured in a study of T-cell memory formation after mild COVID-19 (dated by TCRdb to about 2021). Background for the entire study: TCR sequence clusters from the two donors were largely donor specific. Longitudinal TCRalpha and TCRbeta repertoire sequencing tracked T-cell clones expanding and contracting after mild COVID-19 in two donors. The cohort was made up of two young adult volunteers, one female and one male, who were previously healthy.

The sample holds a few counts of this clonotype. No antigen is known for it. Base qualities are not at hand, and no much larger clone is one base apart. The run used an Illumina NovaSeq 6000. Using 5'RACE with constant-segment primers, TCRalpha and TCRbeta cDNA libraries were constructed, with sample barcodes and unique molecular identifiers added in the process. RNA was extracted from every sample with Trizol reagent. The libraries were amplified in two PCR steps, and the second step added a second sample barcode and Illumina TruSeq adapters. Libraries were sequenced on an Illumina NovaSeq with 2 x 150 bp paired-end reads. For the original study's pipeline: Reads were demultiplexed and collapsed into UMI-guided consensus sequences with migec v1.2.7. Using mixcr v2.1.11, UMI consensuses were aligned to TRA and TRB V and J templates and then assembled into clonotypes. Expanded or contracted clonotypes were those called significant by both edgeR and NoisET, with noise models trained on biological replicates. For edgeR calls, a false discovery rate-adjusted p below 0.01 and a log2 fold-change threshold of 1 were applied. As an exploratory analysis of dynamics, PCA with hierarchical clustering was applied to max-normalized trajectories of the 1000 most abundant clonotypes. Separately sequenced CD4+ and CD8+ repertoires were used to assign a CD4 or CD8 phenotype to each responding clone. TCRdb ran its own pipeline on the public reads, namely fastp trimming at Q25 and MiXCR clone calling, and kept in-frame beta chains. Every entry covers one CDR3 protein and lists the most common genes and DNA from its rows. These V and J calls rely on TCRdb rather than the paper's analysis. In this sample the table shows roughly 340,000 distinct CDR3 sequences, around a sixth of which occur a single time. The top ten clonotypes cover about 22% of the sample.

From its cysteine to its phenylalanine, the CDR3 spans 12 amino acids. The retained sequence is limited to the CDR3, 36 bases, with the frame set at the first base. V drops 5 bases and J drops 8 bases, leaving 10 bases in between. Ficoll-Paque density gradient centrifugation was the method used to isolate PBMCs. General study outcomes and caveats: Only two mild cases were covered by the study, and larger cohorts that include severe cases with pre-infection samples were considered necessary. Clones contracting from day 15 to 85 had balanced CD4/CD8 phenotypes, while a second wave expanding from day 15 to 37 was biased towards CD4+. Some responding clones were found in pre-infection memory, which suggests that pre-existing cross-reactive memory T cells took part in the SARS-CoV-2 response. SARS-CoV-2 specificity of the second-wave clones peaking on day 37 was not confirmed. Contracting CD4+ clones were located mainly in the CM and EM memory subsets, whereas CD8+ clones were found to be enriched in EMRA.

This receptor was taken from a young man who had mild COVID-19 (a few samples of this study predate the infection). The sample titles of this study are shuffled in the database, so cell type and time point are left out; the donor was told from shared clones. Sequenced input: PBMCs or a T cell subset sorted from them (not recorded which). The receptor chain draws on TRBV12-3 or TRBV12-4 and TRBJ1-5, with no confident D gene call. The bases are TGTGCCAGCAGTCGCGCCATGGAGCCCCAGCATTTT. This gives the protein CASSRAMEPQHF.